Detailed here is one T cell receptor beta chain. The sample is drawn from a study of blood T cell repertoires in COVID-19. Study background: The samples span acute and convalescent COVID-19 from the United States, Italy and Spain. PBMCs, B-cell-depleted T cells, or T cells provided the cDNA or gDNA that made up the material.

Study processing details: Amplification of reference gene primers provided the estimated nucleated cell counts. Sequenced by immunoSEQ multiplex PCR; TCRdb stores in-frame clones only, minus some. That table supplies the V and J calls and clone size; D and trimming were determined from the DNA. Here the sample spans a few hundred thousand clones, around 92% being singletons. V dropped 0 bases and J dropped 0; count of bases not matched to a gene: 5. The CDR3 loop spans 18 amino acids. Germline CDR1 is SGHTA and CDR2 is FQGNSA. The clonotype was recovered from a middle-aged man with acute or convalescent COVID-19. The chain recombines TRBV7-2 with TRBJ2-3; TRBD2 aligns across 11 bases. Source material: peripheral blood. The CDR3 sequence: CASSLARIAGGSTDTQYF. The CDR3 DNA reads TGTGCCAGCAGCTTAGCGAGGATAGCGGGAGGGAGCACAGATACGCAGTATTTT.